The TCR beta chain under discussion was sequenced for a study of cytomegalovirus exposure and HLA in healthy donors. Background on the study: Out of roughly 170 million T cells, an earlier analysis found some 120 million unique TCR beta sequences in total.

Germline V lookup: CDR1 LNHDA, CDR2 SQIVND (reference sequence). The CDR3 is made up of 15 amino acids. The J segment lost 4 bases and the V segment lost 5 bases, leaving 5 bases of the junction unmatched. Vbeta (60) and Jbeta (13) primers were used in the PCR. Libraries were prepared by immunoSEQ multiplex PCR; TCRdb keeps only in-frame clonotypes and omits some of them. The sample yields roughly 140,000 clones, 79% seen once. Study conclusions and caveats: Diagnosis of cytomegalovirus status made by the classifier reportedly showed high specificity and sensitivity. A later analysis reportedly found fewer N-insertions in an Asian-associated ancestry cluster than the roughly 700-donor mean. Researchers counted around 160 TCR beta chains as cytomegalovirus-associated.

A remark on this clone: Its antigen is currently unknown.

This receptor was taken from a man in his fifties in good health and CMV-seropositive. The specimen sequenced was PBMCs. The chain carries TRBV19 and TRBJ2-1; 10 bases are shared with TRBD1. CDR3 sequence reads: CASSLGTGDYNEQFF. The CDR3 DNA reads TGTGCCAGTAGTCTCGGGACAGGGGATTACAATGAGCAGTTCTTC. Supplemented by reference TRBV19 and TRBJ2-1, the full variable domain reads DGGITQSPKYLFRKEGQNVTLSCEQNLNHDAMYWYRQDPGQGLRLIYYSQIVNDFQKGDIAEGYSVSREKKESFPLTVTSAQKNPTAFYLCASSLGTGDYNEQFFGPGTRLTVL.